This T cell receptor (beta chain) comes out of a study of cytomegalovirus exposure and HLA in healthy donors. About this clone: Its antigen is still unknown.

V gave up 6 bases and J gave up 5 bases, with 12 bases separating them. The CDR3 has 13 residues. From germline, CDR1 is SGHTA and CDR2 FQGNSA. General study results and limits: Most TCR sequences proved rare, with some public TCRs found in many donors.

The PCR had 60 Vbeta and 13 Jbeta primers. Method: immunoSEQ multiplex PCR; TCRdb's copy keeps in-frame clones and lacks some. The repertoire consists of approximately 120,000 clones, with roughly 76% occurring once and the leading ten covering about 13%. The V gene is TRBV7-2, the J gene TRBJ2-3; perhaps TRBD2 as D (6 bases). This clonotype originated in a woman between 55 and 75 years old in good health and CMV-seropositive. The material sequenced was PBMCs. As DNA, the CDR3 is TGTGCCAGCAGGGGGAATAGCGGAGATACGCAGTATTTT. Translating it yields CASRGNSGDTQYF.